The 16 T cell receptor beta chains in this list originate from one sample, sequenced in a study of OX40 agonist ivuxolimab in advanced cancers. Sequenced by immunoSEQ multiplex PCR; TCRdb stores in-frame clones only, minus some. Among approximately 58,000 clones listed, 88% were seen once. The sequencing here drew on CD4+ or CD8+ T cells sorted from blood, taken in a trial of the OX40 agonist ivuxolimab. The receptor set was obtained from an adult with an advanced solid tumor such as melanoma, head and neck, liver or kidney cancer.

The chain has TRBV4-2 and TRBJ1-2, with D unclear. Germline values: CDR1 LGHNA, CDR2 YNFKEQ. The CDR3 runs 16 residues. V was trimmed by 1 base and J by 4 bases, leaving 16 bases between them. The CDR3 region is CASSQGRVVIPYGYTF. For the CDR3, the DNA is TGTGCCAGCAGCCAAGGAAGGGTAGTCATACCCTATGGCTACACCTTC.

The chain combines TRBV28 with TRBJ2-1, with 9 positions matching TRBD2. This CDR3 contains 16 residues. Germline V gene data show CDR1 as MDHEN and CDR2 as SYDVKM. After removal of 5 bases from V and 10 bases from J, the junction contained 15 bases not matched to a gene. CDR3 protein: CASSPPGAGGFGEQFF. DNA for the CDR3: TGTGCCAGCAGTCCACCGGGGGCGGGAGGGTTTGGAGAGCAGTTCTTC.

The rearrangement joins TRBV6-6 to TRBJ1-5, with TRBD1 matching over 7 bases. The V gene end was trimmed by 6 bases and the J gene end by 5 bases; junction bases not matched to a gene: 4. Germline V gene lookup returns CDR1 MNHNY and CDR2 SVGAGI (reference sequence). The CDR3 totals 13 residues. The CDR3 DNA is TGTGCCAGCAGCACAGGGGATTATCAGCCCCAGCATTTT. It yields the protein CASSTGDYQPQHF.

The genes are TRBV7-3 and TRBJ2-2; 7 bases are shared with TRBD2. CDR1 and CDR2 (germline): SGHTA, FQGTGA. J was trimmed by 6 bases and V by 0 bases; bases with no gene match: 10. The CDR3 totals 17 residues. Written as DNA, the CDR3 is TGTGCCAGCAGCTTAACGCCCTCCGGAGCGGGACCCGGGGAGCTGTTTTTT. This encodes CASSLTPSGAGPGELFF.

The V gene is TRBV23-1, the J gene TRBJ2-2; TRBD1 matches at 9 bases. TRBV23-1 is an ORF for which the function is uncertain. V dropped 4 bases and J dropped 3; count of bases not matched to a gene: 9. The CDR3 covers 17 residues. In DNA form, the CDR3 reads TGCGCCAGCAGTCCCACGTACCGGACAGGGGACACCGGGGAGCTGTTTTTT. The encoded protein is CASSPTYRTGDTGELFF.

The chain combines TRBV5-6 with TRBJ1-2; D possibly corresponds to TRBD1 (5 bases). Trimming cost V 4 bases and J 4 bases, with 23 bases left between them. The CDR3 spans 17 residues. The V gene's germline CDR1 is SGHDT and CDR2 YYEEEE. CDR3 sequence: CASSPWGNPATLYGYTF. In DNA, the CDR3 is TGTGCCAGCAGCCCGTGGGGCAACCCTGCAACTCTCTATGGCTACACCTTC.

This clone was detected once. The J gene is TRBJ2-6, the V gene TRBV28; no clear D gene. V lost 5 bases to trimming and J lost 2 bases, with 7 bases between them. The germline CDR1 and CDR2 sequences are MDHEN and SYDVKM. This CDR3 region has 14 residues. The CDR3 region is CASSTSTGANVLTF. The CDR3 DNA reads TGTGCCAGCAGTACCTCGACTGGGGCCAACGTCCTGACTTTC.

There are a few counts of this clone. The V call is TRBV10-3, the J call TRBJ2-7; 7 nucleotides match TRBD2. Germline V lookup: CDR1 ENHRY, CDR2 SYGVKD. The V and J ends lost 0 bases and 4 bases, in that order; junction bases with no gene match: 6. The CDR3 spans 15 residues. The CDR3 reads CAISESGGSGYEQYF. The CDR3 nucleotides are TGTGCCATCAGTGAGTCGGGCGGGAGCGGTTACGAGCAGTACTTC.

Regarding this clone: The junction departs from the called germline gene at one end, perhaps through a read error. This CDR3 is CASSAGLAGGYEQYF. In nucleotides, the CDR3 is TGTGCTAGCAGCGCCGGACTAGCGGGAGGATACGAGCAGTACTTC. The gene calls are TRBV7-7 and TRBJ2-7; TRBD2 aligns across 14 bases. This CDR3 is built from 15 residues. The germline gives CDR1 SSHAT, CDR2 FNYEAQ (reference sequence).

The chain links TRBV5-5 to TRBJ2-7, with D possibly being TRBD1 or TRBD2 (5 bases each). Germline V lookup: CDR1 SGHKS, CDR2 YYEKEE (reference sequence). Trimming stripped 3 bases from V and 3 bases from J, with 19 bases between. The CDR3 covers 16 residues. The CDR3 DNA reads as TGTGCCAGCAGCTCCCCGGGACCAAGCCAAGGCTACGAGCAGTACTTC. Protein product: CASSSPGPSQGYEQYF.

The genes are TRBV5-1 and TRBJ2-2; the match to TRBD2 covers 10 bases. V lost 2 bases, J lost 6 bases, and 4 bases stayed unmatched. Germline V gives CDR1 SGHRS, CDR2 YFSETQ. CDR3 length: 15 amino acids. The CDR3 sequence is CASSFGLAAAGELFF. The CDR3 DNA reads as TGCGCCAGCAGCTTCGGACTAGCGGCGGCCGGGGAGCTGTTTTTT.

The V and J genes are TRBV6-1 and TRBJ2-7; 7 bases align to TRBD2. This CDR3 has 13 amino acids. Unmatched junction bases numbered 7, after V lost 7 bases and J lost 4 bases. Germline V gene data show CDR1 as MNHNS and CDR2 as SASEGT. The CDR3 coding sequence is TGTGCCAGCACCCCGGGGGGTAGGTACGAGCAGTACTTC. This gives the protein CASTPGGRYEQYF.

The V call is TRBV6-5, the J call TRBJ2-7, with a tentative D call TRBD2 (5 bases). The CDR3 length is 13 residues. CDR1 and CDR2 (germline): MNHEY, SVGAGI. V lost 6 bases and J lost 4, with 13 bases in between. The CDR3 here is CASRYRWEYEQYF. In DNA form, the CDR3 reads TGTGCCAGCAGGTACCGATGGGAGTACGAGCAGTACTTC.

This chain uses TRBV7-2 with TRBJ2-7; D perhaps matches TRBD2 (5 bases). The length of the CDR3 is 15 residues. V lost 5 bases and J lost 6, with 20 bases in between. Per the germline V gene, CDR1 is SGHTA and CDR2 is FQGNSA. The CDR3 region is CASSQPWTGTAEQYF. For the CDR3, the DNA is TGTGCCAGCAGCCAACCTTGGACTGGAACGGCCGAGCAGTACTTC.

The chain is built from TRBV11-3 and TRBJ2-3; weak D call: TRBD2 (6 bases). There are 13 residues in the CDR3. V was trimmed by 9 bases and J by 1 base, leaving 11 bases between them. Germline V gene lookup returns CDR1 SGHNT and CDR2 YENEEA. The CDR3 loop reads CASGGGGTDTQYF. CDR3 DNA: TGTGCCAGTGGGGGAGGCGGCACAGATACGCAGTATTTT.

This clone has only one observation. The rearrangement links TRBV28 to TRBJ2-7; TRBD2 might be the D (5 bases). CDR1 is MDHEN and CDR2 is SYDVKM in the germline V gene. V was cut by 8 bases and J by 4 bases, with 15 bases left in between. This CDR3 is built from 13 residues. The CDR3 loop reads CASGGGPQYEQYF. In DNA, the CDR3 is TGTGCCAGCGGAGGAGGTCCCCAATACGAGCAGTACTTC. The variable domain in full, completed from reference TRBV28 and TRBJ2-7, reads DVKVTQSSRYLVKRTGEKVFLECVQDMDHENMFWYRQDPGLGLRLIYFSYDVKMKEKGDIPEGYSVSREKKERFSLILESASTNQTSMYLCASGGGPQYEQYFGPGTRLTVT.